These 24 T cell receptor beta chains were all obtained from the same sample, sequenced in a study of neurological immune-mediated disorders. TCRdb re-called the 5' RACE reads with MiXCR, one entry per CDR3 protein. The sample has tens of thousands of distinct CDR3 sequences; about 6% are singletons. The sample was CD4+ T cells from blood. The receptors originated from a woman aged 40 to 49 in good health.

This clonotype was counted ten times or more. This chain links TRBV20-1 with TRBJ2-1, with TRBD2 as a possible D gene (6 bases). Deletions cut 0 bases from V and 1 base from J, with 10 bases between. Germline V gene lookup returns CDR1 DFQATT and CDR2 SNEGSKA (reference sequence). CDR3 size: 15 residues. CDR3 in amino acids: CSARDIGTSYNEQFF. CDR3 bases: TGCAGTGCTAGAGATATTGGGACTTCCTACAATGAGCAGTTCTTC.

This clonotype has ten or more counts. The chain recombines TRBV15 with TRBJ1-5, with unresolved D. V was clipped by 3 bases and J by 1 base, with 7 bases between them. Per the germline V gene, CDR1 is LNHNV and CDR2 is YYDKDF (reference sequence). This CDR3 region has 14 residues. This CDR3 is CATSRYGSNQPQHF. The CDR3 DNA is TGTGCCACCAGCAGGTACGGGAGCAATCAGCCCCAGCATTTT.

J is TRBJ2-3 and V is TRBV6-4; D is unclear. The length of the CDR3 is 13 residues. CDR1 is MRHNA and CDR2 is SNTAGT in the germline V gene. The V gene lost 3 bases and the J gene lost 5 bases, with 9 bases spanning the gap. This CDR3 reads CASSDAPEDTQYF. DNA of the CDR3: TGTGCCAGCAGTGATGCGCCTGAAGATACGCAGTATTTT.

The chain uses TRBV9 and TRBJ2-7; D is perhaps TRBD2 (6 bases). The CDR3 runs to 15 residues. The germline CDR1 and CDR2 sequences are SGDLS and YYNGEE. V shed 0 bases and J shed 2 bases, with 12 bases lying between them. The CDR3 region has the DNA TGTGCCAGCAGCGTAGGTCGGGGGAAAGCCTACGAGCAGTACTTC. Residues: CASSVGRGKAYEQYF.

This clonotype was recorded at least ten times. The chain uses TRBV20-1 and TRBJ2-1, with D perhaps matching TRBD2 (5 bases). Germline V lookup: CDR1 DFQATT, CDR2 SNEGSKA (reference sequence). The CDR3 has 14 amino acids. The V and J ends lost 6 bases and 5 bases respectively, with 17 bases between them. Here the CDR3 reads CSAVSGFYHNEQFF. The DNA of the CDR3 is TGCAGTGCCGTTTCGGGATTTTACCACAATGAGCAGTTCTTC.

This clonotype was observed at least ten times. The rearrangement links TRBV25-1 to TRBJ2-1, with TRBD2 identical over 10 bases. The CDR3 has 15 residues. CDR1 and CDR2 (germline): MGHDK, SYGVNS. V was clipped by 5 bases and J by 7 bases; unmatched bases: 8. CDR3 in amino acids: CASSPRLAGMNEQFF. The CDR3 coding sequence is TGTGCCAGCAGTCCCCGACTAGCGGGTATGAATGAGCAGTTCTTC.

This clonotype was recorded many times. The CDR3 DNA sequence: TGTGCCAGTGTCGTTGGAGCTGGAAACACCATATATTTT. This sequence encodes CASVVGAGNTIYF. The chain employs TRBV6-2 or TRBV6-3 and TRBJ1-3; D unresolved. Trimming pared 9 bases from V and 2 bases from J, leaving 11 bases between. Per the germline V gene, CDR1 is MNHEY and CDR2 is SVGEGT. CDR3 length: 13 amino acids.

The sample holds many counts of this clonotype. J is TRBJ2-5 and V is TRBV12-3 or TRBV12-4; D not resolved. The CDR3 has 11 amino acids. V was clipped by 6 bases and J by 4 bases, with 6 bases between them. The CDR3 loop reads CASSSTETQYF. The CDR3, as DNA: TGTGCCAGCAGCTCGACAGAGACCCAGTACTTC.

This clonotype was observed at least ten times. The chain links TRBV20-1 to TRBJ2-7; 9 bases agree with TRBD2. Trimming took 6 bases from V and 3 from J; bases not matched to a gene: 3. This CDR3 is 12 amino acids long. Germline loops: CDR1 DFQATT, CDR2 SNEGSKA (reference sequence). CDR3 amino acids: CSASGRLYEQYF. DNA for the CDR3: TGCAGTGCCAGCGGGAGGCTCTACGAGCAGTACTTC.

Many counts were recorded for this clonotype. V gene TRBV5-1 combines with J gene TRBJ2-1; 10 nucleotides align to TRBD2. CDR3 length: 16 amino acids. The V gene's germline CDR1 is SGHRS and CDR2 YFSETQ. V shed 4 bases and J 5 bases; nucleotides not matched to a gene: 9. The CDR3 bases are TGCGCCAGCAGCCCTAACAGCGGGGGGGGGAACAATGAGCAGTTCTTC. It specifies CASSPNSGGGNNEQFF. The complete variable domain, with remaining parts taken from reference TRBV5-1 and TRBJ2-1, reads KAGVTQTPRYLIKTRGQQVTLSCSPISGHRSVSWYQQTPGQGLQFLFEYFSETQRNKGNFPGRFSGRQFSNSRSEMNVSTLELGDSALYLCASSPNSGGGNNEQFFGPGTRLTVL.

This clonotype has ten or more counts. This chain links TRBV4-2 with TRBJ2-3, with 13 bases matching TRBD2. V shed 4 bases, J shed 5 bases, and the junction held 12 bases outside the gene matches. The germline gives CDR1 LGHNA, CDR2 YNFKEQ. This CDR3 is 18 amino acids long. CDR3 in DNA: TGTGCCAGCAGCCCGGGAGGACTAGCGGGAGTGGTTGGAGATACGCAGTATTTT. It specifies CASSPGGLAGVVGDTQYF.

This clonotype was detected ten times or more. The chain is built from TRBV12-3 or TRBV12-4 and TRBJ1-5; 9 bases agree with TRBD1. There are 13 residues in the CDR3. Trimming at V came to 6 bases and at J to 6 bases, leaving 3 bases not matched to a gene. The DNA of the CDR3 is TGTGCCAGCAGACGGACAGGGGTTCAGCCCCAGCATTTT. Protein: CASRRTGVQPQHF.

The table lists this clonotype with many counts. The rearrangement uses TRBV20-1 and TRBJ2-2; the match to TRBD2 covers 7 bases. The CDR3 consists of 17 residues. Trimming took 1 base from V and 7 from J; bases not matched to a gene: 15. Germline loops: CDR1 DFQATT, CDR2 SNEGSKA (reference sequence). In DNA form, the CDR3 reads TGCAGTGCTAGAGTAGGGGACTACCCAGAACTGCACGGGGAGCTGTTTTTT. Its protein product is CSARVGDYPELHGELFF.

This clonotype has a count of ten or more. V gene TRBV12-3 or TRBV12-4 combines with J gene TRBJ2-7; 14 nucleotides match TRBD2. The CDR3 length is 15 residues. The junction had 2 bases not matched to a gene; V was cut back by 3 bases and J by 4 bases. In nucleotides, the CDR3 is TGTGCCAGCAGTTTGCGACTAGCGGGAGGGTACGAGCAGTACTTC. Its protein product is CASSLRLAGGYEQYF.

At least ten counts were recorded for this clonotype. The chain is built from TRBV5-1 and TRBJ2-3, with D possibly being TRBD1 (6 bases). CDR1 and CDR2 from the germline V gene are SGHRS and YFSETQ. The CDR3 extends over 16 amino acids. V was clipped by 4 bases and J by 1 base, with 16 bases between them. As DNA, the CDR3 is TGCGCCAGCAGCCGGAGTCAGACAGGCCGCACAGATACGCAGTATTTT. This encodes CASSRSQTGRTDTQYF. Combining the CDR3 with reference TRBV5-1 and TRBJ2-3 gives the whole variable domain KAGVTQTPRYLIKTRGQQVTLSCSPISGHRSVSWYQQTPGQGLQFLFEYFSETQRNKGNFPGRFSGRQFSNSRSEMNVSTLELGDSALYLCASSRSQTGRTDTQYFGPGTRLTVL.

This clonotype was seen repeatedly, ten times or more. The genes are TRBV20-1 and TRBJ2-2, with TRBD1 as a possible D gene (7 bases). The V end was cut by 6 bases, the J end by 0 bases, with 14 bases between. The CDR3 is made up of 15 amino acids. Germline CDR1 is DFQATT and CDR2 is SNEGSKA (reference sequence). CDR3 nucleotides: TGCAGTGCGGAGGGACAGCCCGCGAACACCGGGGAGCTGTTTTTT. Encoded protein: CSAEGQPANTGELFF.

A word on this clonotype: The germline gene is not matched at one end of the junction; a read error may be the cause. This sequence joins TRBV4-2 and TRBJ2-1; D is unclear. Germline CDR1 and CDR2: LGHNA and YNFKEQ. This CDR3 is built from 15 residues. Here the CDR3 DNA reads TGTGCCATCAGCCAAGGGCTCCAAGGGTACAATGAGCAGTTCTTC. Translated, it gives CAISQGLQGYNEQFF.

This clonotype was seen at least ten times. CDR3 amino acids: CAIRSDRGSQETQYF. The CDR3, as DNA: TGTGCCATCAGGAGTGACAGGGGCTCCCAAGAGACCCAGTACTTC. The chain recombines TRBV10-3 with TRBJ2-5; TRBD1 aligns across 8 bases. The V and J ends lost 6 bases and 1 base, in that order; junction bases with no gene match: 7. The germline V gene has CDR1 ENHRY and CDR2 SYGVKD. CDR3 length: 15 residues.

The table lists this clonotype with many counts. The chain has TRBV3-1 and TRBJ2-7; a weak D match, TRBD2 (6 bases). CDR1 LGHDT and CDR2 YNNKEL come from the germline V gene (reference sequence). The ends were cut back, 8 bases at V and 0 bases at J, with 11 bases in the middle. The CDR3 runs 13 residues. The CDR3 protein is CASGRGSSYEQYF. The CDR3 nucleotides are TGTGCCAGCGGACGGGGGAGCTCCTACGAGCAGTACTTC.

There are many counts of this clonotype. This chain uses TRBV12-3 or TRBV12-4 with TRBJ2-5; no clear D. Trimming took off 4 bases at V and 10 bases at J, with 10 bases between the two ends. The CDR3 has 11 residues. Here the CDR3 reads CASSSFFGQYF. The CDR3 DNA sequence: TGTGCCAGCAGTTCTTTCTTCGGCCAGTACTTC.

In its sample, this clonotype was seen many times. The chain has TRBV5-1 and TRBJ1-5, with D hard to call. Germline V gene lookup returns CDR1 SGHRS and CDR2 YFSETQ. CDR3 length: 14 residues. With 0 bases removed from V and 4 bases from J, the gap between germline ends came to 8 bases. The CDR3 nucleotides read TGCGCCAGCAGCTTGGAGGACCCTAATCAGCCCCAGCATTTT. It is translated as CASSLEDPNQPQHF.

This clonotype showed up many times. The chain uses TRBV11-2 and TRBJ1-2, with a weak D call TRBD1 (6 bases). Trimming took off 5 bases at V and 3 bases at J, with 19 bases between the two ends. CDR3 length equals 16 residues. Germline V gene sequence: CDR1 SGHAT, CDR2 FQNNGV. CDR3 bases: TGTGCCAGCAGCACCAAAACACAGGGTTTGGACTATGGCTACACCTTC. It codes for CASSTKTQGLDYGYTF. Together with reference TRBV11-2 and TRBJ1-2, the CDR3 gives the full variable domain: EAGVAQSPRYKIIEKRQSVAFWCNPISGHATLYWYQQILGQGPKLLIQFQNNGVVDDSQLPKDRFSAERLKGVDSTLKIQPAKLEDSAVYLCASSTKTQGLDYGYTFGSGTRLTVV.

This clonotype was detected ten times or more. This sequence joins TRBV7-2 and TRBJ1-5; D remains ambiguous. Germline CDR1 SGHTA, CDR2 FQGNSA. Trimming pared 0 bases from V and 1 base from J, leaving 4 bases between. The CDR3 is made up of 14 amino acids. The CDR3 spells CASSLAASNQPQHF. The DNA for the CDR3 is TGTGCCAGCAGCTTAGCGGCAAGCAATCAGCCCCAGCATTTT.

This clonotype was seen many times. The chain joins TRBV10-3 to TRBJ1-1, with a possible D match to TRBD1 (6 bases). CDR3 size: 14 residues. The germline V gene encodes CDR1 ENHRY and CDR2 SYGVKD. V lost 2 bases and J lost 2, with 9 bases in between. The CDR3, as DNA: TGTGCCATCAGTGAGAGGACAGACAACACTGAAGCTTTCTTT. It is translated as CAISERTDNTEAFF.